This T cell receptor beta chain was captured in a study of shared clonotypes between healthy human individuals. The protocol was immunoSEQ multiplex PCR, while the TCRdb copy is restricted to in-frame clones and leaves out a portion. Found here are over a million clones, about 96% of them singletons; the top ten hold approximately 1.1%. Trimming took 0 bases from V and 9 from J; bases not matched to a gene: 7. The CDR3 sequence is 15 residues long. Germline CDR1 and CDR2: MNHNY and SVGAGI (reference sequence). Sample: naive CD4+ T cells sorted from blood. Sample subset: CD45RA+ positively selected. This sequence joins TRBV6-6 and TRBJ2-1, with 8 nucleotides matching TRBD2. The TCR comes from a man aged 25-45 years in good health. The DNA of the CDR3 is TGTGCCAGCAGTTACTCCGGGACTAGTAGGACTGAGCAGTTCTTC. Residues: CASSYSGTSRTEQFF.